Described below is a single T cell receptor (beta chain) sequence and its context. Trimming at V came to 5 bases and at J to 4 bases, leaving 14 bases not matched to a gene. There are 18 residues in the CDR3. Germline V gives CDR1 SGHVS, CDR2 FQNEAQ. Per the study methods: Using reference gene primer amplification, nucleated cell counts were estimated. Libraries were prepared by immunoSEQ multiplex PCR; TCRdb keeps only in-frame clonotypes and omits some of them. Clone size and the V and J calls come from that table; the DNA yielded D and trimming. The profile shows approximately 45,000 clones, around 87% of them singletons. The data are from a study of blood T cell repertoires in COVID-19. Study details: Acute-phase and convalescent COVID-19 samples originated in the United States, Italy and Spain.

The chain is built from TRBV7-8 and TRBJ2-7; 13 positions match TRBD2. This TCR came from a man aged 40-50 years with active COVID-19. Sequencing was done on a sample of peripheral blood. The CDR3 DNA follows: TGTGCCAGCAGCCCTCAGTCGGGACTAGCGGGAATTAGTTACGAGCAGTACTTC. As protein: CASSPQSGLAGISYEQYF.